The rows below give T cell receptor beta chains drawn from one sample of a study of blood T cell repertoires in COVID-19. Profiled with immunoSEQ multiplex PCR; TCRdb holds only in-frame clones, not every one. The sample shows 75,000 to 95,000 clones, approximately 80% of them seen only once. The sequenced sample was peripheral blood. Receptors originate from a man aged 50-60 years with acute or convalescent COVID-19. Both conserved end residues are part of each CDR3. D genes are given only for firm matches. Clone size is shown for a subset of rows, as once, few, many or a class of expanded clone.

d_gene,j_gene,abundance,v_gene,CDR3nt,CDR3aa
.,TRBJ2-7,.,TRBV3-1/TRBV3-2,TGTGCCAGCAGCCAAGATCGTGGCACCTACGAGCAGTACTTC,CASSQDRGTYEQYF
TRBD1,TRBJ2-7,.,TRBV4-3,TGCGCCAGCAGCCAAGGAACCGGGACAGGGACCTCCTACGAGCAGTACTTC,CASSQGTGTGTSYEQYF
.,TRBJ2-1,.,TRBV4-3,TGCGCCAGCAGCCTGGGAGATGTTTTGGGGGAGCAGTTCTTC,CASSLGDVLGEQFF
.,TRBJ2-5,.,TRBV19,TGTGCCAGTAGTACCAACAATCCACAGGGTCGGGGGACCCAGTACTTC,CASSTNNPQGRGTQYF
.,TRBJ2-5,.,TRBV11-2,TGTGCCAGCAGCTTAGATCTGGGGCCGACCCAGTACTTC,CASSLDLGPTQYF
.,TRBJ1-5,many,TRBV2,TGTGCCAGCAGTGTACAGGGCCAGAGCAATCAGCCCCAGCATTTT,CASSVQGQSNQPQHF
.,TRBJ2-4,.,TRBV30,TGTGCCTGGAGTCCCCCACCCACTTTAGCCAAAAACATTCAGTACTTC,CAWSPPPTLAKNIQYF
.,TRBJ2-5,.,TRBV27,TGTGCCAGCAGTTTATTTGGGGTAGCGGAGACCCAGTACTTC,CASSLFGVAETQYF
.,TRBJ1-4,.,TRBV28,TGTGCCAGCAGCAGCCCCGGACAGAACCTTGGCGAAAAACTGTTTTTT,CASSSPGQNLGEKLFF
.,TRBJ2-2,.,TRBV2,TGTGCCAGCGGAGGGGTTACATCGAACACCGGGGAGCTGTTTTTT,CASGGVTSNTGELFF
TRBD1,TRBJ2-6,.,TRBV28,TGTGCCAGCAGTTTCAGTAGGGGGCCGTTCTCTGGGGCCAACGTCCTGACTTTC,CASSFSRGPFSGANVLTF
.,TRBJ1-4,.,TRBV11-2,TGTGCCAGCAGCTCAGTCATGGACAGCCCCGTCGAGGAACTGTTTTTT,CASSSVMDSPVEELFF
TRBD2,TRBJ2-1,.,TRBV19,TGTGCCAGTAGTACCAGACTAGCGGGATTTCGGAATGAGCAGTTCTTC,CASSTRLAGFRNEQFF
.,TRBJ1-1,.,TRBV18,TGTGCCAGCTCCCGCCGACAGATTACCCCAAACACTGAAGCTTTCTTT,CASSRRQITPNTEAFF
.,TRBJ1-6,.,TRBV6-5,TGTGCCAGCAGTTACGGGGCCTCCTATAATTCACCCCTCCACTTT,CASSYGASYNSPLHF
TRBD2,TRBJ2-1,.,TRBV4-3,TGCGCCAGCAGCCAAGATAGCGGGAGGCCCCACAATGAGCAGTTCTTC,CASSQDSGRPHNEQFF
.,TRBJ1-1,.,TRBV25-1,TGTGCCAGCAGTGGGGTTCAGGCCAACACTGAAGCTTTCTTT,CASSGVQANTEAFF
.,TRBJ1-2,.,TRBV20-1,TGCAGTGCCTTAGAAAATGGCTACACCTTC,CSALENGYTF
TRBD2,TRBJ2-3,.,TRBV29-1,TGCAGCGTTGACGGCGGGAGAGGAGTAGATACGCAGTATTTT,CSVDGGRGVDTQYF
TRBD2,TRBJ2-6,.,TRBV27,TGTGCCAGCAGTTTCGGGGGGTCTGGGGCCAACGTCCTGACTTTC,CASSFGGSGANVLTF
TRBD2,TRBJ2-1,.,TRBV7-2,TGTGCCAGCAGCTTAAGCGGGAGCTCCTACAATGAGCAGTTCTTC,CASSLSGSSYNEQFF
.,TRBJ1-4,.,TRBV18,TGTGCCAGCCTTTCGACGGGAAGTAATGAAAAACTGTTTTTT,CASLSTGSNEKLFF
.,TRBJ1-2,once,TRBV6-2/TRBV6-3,TGTGCCAGCAGTTACCCCGCAGGGGAGACCTATGGCTACACCTTC,CASSYPAGETYGYTF
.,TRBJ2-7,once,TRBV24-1,TGTGCCAGGGCGGCAGGGTGCTCCTACGAGCAGTACTTC,CARAAGCSYEQYF
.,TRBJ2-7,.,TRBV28,TGTGCCAGTGCACGGGGGAATGAGCAGTACTTC,CASARGNEQYF